The present T cell receptor beta chain was sequenced within a study of cytomegalovirus exposure and HLA in healthy donors. CDR3 size: 16 residues. V gave up 4 bases and J gave up 5 bases, with 20 bases separating them. Germline loops: CDR1 SGHRS, CDR2 YFSETQ. The PCR contained 60 Vbeta and 13 Jbeta primers. The repertoire was sequenced with immunoSEQ multiplex PCR; TCRdb's copy has only in-frame clones and lacks some. The table includes about 180,000 clones, 84% detected once. The source material was PBMCs. The V gene is TRBV5-1, the J gene TRBJ2-3; D may be TRBD2 (5 bases). The clonotype was recovered from a boy under 10 years old in good health and CMV-seronegative. The CDR3 loop is CASSPVPGPGLDTQYF. Written as DNA, the CDR3 is TGCGCCAGCAGCCCCGTGCCAGGTCCGGGGTTAGATACGCAGTATTTT.